These 32 T cell receptor beta chains were sequenced from one sample in a study of blood T cell repertoires in COVID-19. The method was immunoSEQ multiplex PCR; TCRdb's version includes in-frame clones alone and lacks a portion of them. The table includes 100,000 to 150,000 clones, roughly 83% detected once. Sequencing used peripheral blood. These receptors all stem from a man in his sixties with acute or convalescent COVID-19.

The rearrangement uses TRBV19 and TRBJ1-1; a possible D gene is TRBD1 (5 bases). The ends were cut back, 3 bases at V and 4 bases at J, with 9 bases in the middle. The V gene's germline CDR1 is LNHDA and CDR2 SQIVND (reference sequence). CDR3 length equals 13 residues. CDR3 in amino acids: CASSINRGTEAFF. For the CDR3, the DNA is TGTGCCAGTAGTATTAATAGGGGCACTGAAGCTTTCTTT.

This clone was detected once. V is TRBV7-3 and J is TRBJ1-1; 8 positions match TRBD1. Looked up from germline, CDR1 is SGHTA and CDR2 is FQGTGA. This CDR3 is 15 amino acids long. The V and J ends lost 5 bases and 1 base, in that order; junction bases with no gene match: 6. This CDR3 is CASSISGTGNTEAFF. CDR3 DNA: TGTGCCAGCAGCATCTCCGGGACAGGGAACACTGAAGCTTTCTTT.

The chain has TRBV7-2 and TRBJ2-1; possible D gene TRBD2, 5 bases. The CDR3 consists of 14 residues. Germline V gene lookup returns CDR1 SGHTA and CDR2 FQGNSA. V dropped 5 bases and J dropped 3 bases, with 11 bases sitting between them. The CDR3 nucleotides are TGTGCCAGCAGCCGGAGCGGCTTCTACAATGAGCAGTTCTTC. It is translated as CASSRSGFYNEQFF.

This clone was detected once. This chain connects TRBV10-1 to TRBJ2-3, with D perhaps matching TRBD1 (6 bases). Per the germline V gene, CDR1 is WNHNN and CDR2 is SYGVQD (reference sequence). The CDR3 has 16 amino acids. The V and J ends lost 2 bases and 5 bases respectively, with 17 bases between them. CDR3 protein: CASSEQSGEGIDTQYF. In DNA, the CDR3 is TGCGCCAGCAGTGAGCAATCAGGGGAAGGTATAGATACGCAGTATTTT.

This chain joins TRBV6-2 or TRBV6-3 and TRBJ2-2; TRBD2 might be the D (6 bases). The germline V gene has CDR1 MNHEY and CDR2 SVGEGT. V was pared by 6 bases and J by 1 base, with 15 bases between. The CDR3 runs 16 residues. CDR3 loop: CASSLLEGGNTGELFF. CDR3 DNA: TGTGCCAGCAGCCTGTTGGAGGGCGGGAACACCGGGGAGCTGTTTTTT.

This sequence joins TRBV7-2 and TRBJ2-7, with D possibly being TRBD1 (5 bases). Germline V gives CDR1 SGHTA, CDR2 FQGNSA. The V end was cut by 0 bases, the J end by 7 bases, with 10 bases between. The CDR3 has 13 residues. Here the CDR3 reads CASSLARTSEQYF. The CDR3 nucleotides read TGTGCCAGCAGCTTAGCAAGGACATCTGAGCAGTACTTC.

V is TRBV18 and J is TRBJ1-5; 7 positions match TRBD1. The germline V gene has CDR1 KGHSH and CDR2 LQKENI. This CDR3 comprises 15 residues. The ends lost 4 bases at V and 1 base at J; junction bases unmatched: 4. The CDR3 DNA follows: TGTGCCAGCTCACAGACAGGGACGAGCAATCAGCCCCAGCATTTT. This encodes CASSQTGTSNQPQHF.

The chain carries TRBV30 and TRBJ1-2; 7 bases are shared with TRBD1. The CDR3 sequence is 13 residues long. The junction had 13 bases not matched to a gene; V was cut back by 7 bases and J by 8 bases. Germline CDR1 reads GTSNPN; CDR2 reads SVGIG (reference sequence). CDR3 DNA: TGTGCCTCCACCACAGGGGAAGCTTTCGGCTACACCTTC. Translation: CASTTGEAFGYTF.

The chain employs TRBV30 and TRBJ2-5, with 15 bases matching TRBD2. Per the germline V gene, CDR1 is GTSNPN and CDR2 is SVGIG (reference sequence). This CDR3 comprises 17 residues. Trimming at V came to 5 bases and at J to 2 bases, leaving 9 bases not matched to a gene. In DNA form, the CDR3 reads TGTGCCTGGGGGACTAGCGGGGGGCATAGTTTTCAAGAGACCCAGTACTTC. Protein product: CAWGTSGGHSFQETQYF.

This clone was recorded once. The CDR3 DNA is TGTGCCAGCAGTTTTCTAGCGGGGGGCATCGAGCAGTACTTC. This translates into CASSFLAGGIEQYF. The chain links TRBV2 to TRBJ2-7, with 11 bases fitting TRBD2. CDR3 length: 14 amino acids. J lost 6 bases, V lost 5 bases, and 6 bases had no gene match. From germline, CDR1 is SNHLY and CDR2 FYNNEI.

The chain carries TRBV29-1 and TRBJ2-3; D perhaps matches TRBD1 (6 bases). V was cut by 5 bases and J by 6 bases, with 9 bases left in between. From germline, CDR1 is SQVTM and CDR2 ANQGSEA. The CDR3 loop spans 11 amino acids. The CDR3 loop is CSVSGVDTQYF. The CDR3 nucleotides are TGCAGCGTTTCAGGGGTTGATACGCAGTATTTT.

The chain couples TRBV27 to TRBJ2-3, with D possibly TRBD1 on 6 matching bases. Trimming stripped 6 bases from V and 2 bases from J, with 9 bases between. Germline lookup yields CDR1 MNHEY and CDR2 SMNVEV (reference sequence). The CDR3 extends over 13 amino acids. CDR3 protein: CASRTGFTDTQYF. CDR3 bases: TGTGCCAGCAGGACAGGCTTCACAGATACGCAGTATTTT.

This rearrangement joins TRBV2 to TRBJ2-7; D remains ambiguous. The germline gives CDR1 SNHLY, CDR2 FYNNEI. V was pared by 7 bases and J by 1 base, with 14 bases between. The CDR3 runs to 14 residues. The CDR3 region has the DNA TGTGCCAGCAATCCCATTGCTATGTCCTACGAGCAGTACTTC. Residues: CASNPIAMSYEQYF.

The rearrangement joins TRBV4-2 to TRBJ1-4; the D gene is possibly TRBD1 (5 bases). There are 16 residues in the CDR3. Trimming stripped 1 base from V and 4 bases from J, with 13 bases between. In germline, CDR1 is LGHNA, CDR2 YNFKEQ. CDR3 loop: CASSQVRGSINEKLFF. The CDR3 DNA is TGTGCCAGCAGCCAAGTACGGGGGTCTATTAATGAAAAACTGTTTTTT.

The chain joins TRBV19 to TRBJ1-1, with a weak D call TRBD1 (6 bases). The ends were cut back, 4 bases at V and 1 base at J, with 10 bases in the middle. The CDR3 extends over 14 amino acids. CDR1 is LNHDA, CDR2 SQIVND, per germline (reference sequence). The CDR3 sequence: CASSTQGPNTEAFF. The CDR3 DNA is TGTGCCAGTAGTACACAGGGCCCGAACACTGAAGCTTTCTTT.

The chain combines TRBV3-1 (or the pseudogene TRBV3-2) with TRBJ2-1; 12 nucleotides match TRBD2. The CDR3 is 14 amino acids. V shed 1 base and J 10 bases; nucleotides not matched to a gene: 2. Germline lookup yields CDR1 LGHDT and CDR2 YNNKEL (reference sequence). CDR3 region: CASSQGLAGEEQFF. DNA of the CDR3: TGTGCCAGCAGCCAAGGACTAGCGGGAGAGGAGCAGTTCTTC.

J is TRBJ2-5 and V is TRBV6-5; D call uncertain. The germline V and J ends were trimmed by 2 bases and 1 base, with 11 bases remaining between them. This CDR3 comprises 15 residues. The germline CDR1 and CDR2 sequences are MNHEY and SVGAGI. This CDR3 reads CASSYEDRVQETQYF. The CDR3 bases are TGTGCCAGCAGTTACGAAGACCGGGTCCAAGAGACCCAGTACTTC.

This chain uses TRBV6-5 with TRBJ1-5; D is unclear. Germline V gene sequence: CDR1 MNHEY, CDR2 SVGAGI. V was trimmed by 7 bases and J by 1 base, leaving 11 bases between them. The CDR3 has 14 amino acids. In DNA, the CDR3 is TGTGCCAGCAAGTCCTCACAGAGCAATCAGCCCCAGCATTTT. Protein: CASKSSQSNQPQHF.

The J gene is TRBJ1-3, the V gene TRBV7-4; 9 nucleotides align to TRBD1. Germline CDR1 SGHVT, CDR2 SQSDAQ. This CDR3 spans 17 amino acids. With 5 bases clipped from V and 2 bases from J, the junction kept 10 bases outside the gene matches. CDR3: CASSLDRGRRAGNTIYF. DNA of the CDR3: TGTGCCAGCAGCCTGGACAGGGGACGCCGTGCTGGAAACACCATATATTTT.

The sample holds one count of this clone. The J gene is TRBJ1-4, the V gene TRBV27; no definite D call. Germline V CDR1 and CDR2: MNHEY, SMNVEV (reference sequence). This CDR3 has 14 residues. V lost 6 bases, J lost 0 bases, and 8 bases lay in between. The CDR3 region has the DNA TGTGCCAGCAGGAGGATAGCAACTAATGAAAAACTGTTTTTT. As protein: CASRRIATNEKLFF.

The chain combines TRBV9 with TRBJ2-1, with 7 bases that match TRBD2. Germline-derived CDR1 and CDR2 are SGDLS and YYNGEE. This CDR3 is 15 amino acids long. Losses at the gene ends were 0 bases for V and 10 bases for J; bases not matched to a gene: 10. The CDR3 here is CASSVGLTSRREQFF. The CDR3 DNA follows: TGTGCCAGCAGCGTAGGGTTGACTAGCCGTCGGGAGCAGTTCTTC.

V gene TRBV6-5 combines with J gene TRBJ2-7, with 7 bases lining up with TRBD1. The CDR3 contains 13 residues. Germline CDR1 and CDR2: MNHEY and SVGAGI. V was clipped by 9 bases and J by 0 bases; unmatched bases: 5. Here the CDR3 DNA reads TGTGCCAGTGCCGGGACAGACTCCTACGAGCAGTACTTC. As protein: CASAGTDSYEQYF.

V and J are TRBV5-1 and TRBJ2-7, with TRBD1 matching 8 bases. The CDR3 totals 14 residues. Germline V gives CDR1 SGHRS, CDR2 YFSETQ. With V trimmed by 3 bases and J by 7 bases, 9 bases remained unmatched. This chain's CDR3 is CASSSTGAAAEQYF. Written as DNA, the CDR3 is TGCGCCAGCAGCTCGACAGGGGCTGCGGCGGAGCAGTACTTC.

Only a few counts were recorded for this clone. The chain recombines TRBV23-1 with TRBJ2-5; TRBD1 matches at 10 bases. TRBV23-1 is filed as an ORF, its function uncertain. The CDR3 length is 15 residues. V shed 7 bases and J 2 bases; nucleotides not matched to a gene: 7. The CDR3 loop reads CASTWPGQGQETQYF. DNA of the CDR3: TGCGCCAGCACCTGGCCGGGACAGGGGCAAGAGACCCAGTACTTC.

This chain connects TRBV5-6 to TRBJ2-1, with D perhaps matching TRBD2 (5 bases). CDR3 length: 15 residues. Between the trimmed V and J ends, which lost 2 bases and 4 bases, there was a span of 13 bases. Germline V gene data show CDR1 as SGHDT and CDR2 as YYEEEE. Here the CDR3 reads CASSLRGSRYNEQFF. The CDR3, as DNA: TGTGCCAGCAGCTTACGAGGGAGTCGTTACAATGAGCAGTTCTTC. Full variable domain (outside the CDR3, taken from reference TRBV5-6 and TRBJ2-1): DAGVTQSPTHLIKTRGQQVTLRCSPKSGHDTVSWYQQALGQGPQFIFQYYEEEERQRGNFPDRFSGHQFPNYSSELNVNALLLGDSALYLCASSLRGSRYNEQFFGPGTRLTVL.

The V gene is TRBV10-3, the J gene TRBJ2-7; 7 nucleotides agree with TRBD1. The CDR3 is 13 residues long. The V gene end was trimmed by 5 bases and the J gene end by 2 bases; junction bases not matched to a gene: 3. Germline assignment: CDR1 ENHRY and CDR2 SYGVKD. CDR3 in amino acids: CAISSTGAYEQYF. For the CDR3, the DNA is TGTGCCATCAGTTCTACAGGGGCCTACGAGCAGTACTTC.

The chain links TRBV11-3 to TRBJ2-2, with D uncertain. Germline V gives CDR1 SGHNT, CDR2 YENEEA. Trimming took 3 bases from V and 1 from J, leaving 12 bases between them. This CDR3 has 16 amino acids. CDR3 residues: CASSFDSGVNTGELFF. The CDR3, as DNA: TGTGCCAGCAGCTTCGATTCAGGCGTGAACACCGGGGAGCTGTTTTTT.

The chain is built from TRBV5-1 and TRBJ2-3, with TRBD2 identical over 9 bases. CDR3 length equals 17 residues. J gave up 0 bases and V 4 bases, and 9 bases lay outside the gene matches. Looked up from germline, CDR1 is SGHRS and CDR2 is YFSETQ. CDR3 in DNA: TGCGCCAGCAGCCCTGGTCCGCGGGGGGGTAGCACAGATACGCAGTATTTT. Amino acids: CASSPGPRGGSTDTQYF. Using reference TRBV5-1 and TRBJ2-3 for the parts outside the CDR3, the full variable domain is KAGVTQTPRYLIKTRGQQVTLSCSPISGHRSVSWYQQTPGQGLQFLFEYFSETQRNKGNFPGRFSGRQFSNSRSEMNVSTLELGDSALYLCASSPGPRGGSTDTQYFGPGTRLTVL.

This clone was counted at least ten times. V gene TRBV6-7 combines with J gene TRBJ1-1; 11 positions agree with TRBD1. TRBV6-7 is filed as an ORF, its function uncertain. Trimming cost V 1 base and J 4 bases; bases outside gene matches: 5. The CDR3 consists of 16 residues. The CDR3 loop is CASSYYAGTGGTEAFF. As DNA, the CDR3 is TGTGCCAGCAGTTACTACGCCGGGACAGGGGGCACTGAAGCTTTCTTT.

J is TRBJ1-6 and V is TRBV29-1, with TRBD1 as a possible D gene (6 bases). Trimming took 4 bases from V and 7 from J, leaving 11 bases between them. CDR1 and CDR2 from the germline V gene are SQVTM and ANQGSEA. The CDR3 covers 13 residues. The CDR3 bases are TGCAGCGTTGCCGGGACACCGAATTCACCCCTCCACTTT. It encodes CSVAGTPNSPLHF. The full variable domain, with the rest looked up from reference TRBV29-1 and TRBJ1-6, is SAVISQKPSRDICQRGTSLTIQCQVDSQVTMMFWYRQQPGQSLTLIATANQGSEATYESGFVIDKFPISRPNLTFSTLTVSNMSPEDSSIYLCSVAGTPNSPLHFGNGTRLTVT.

The chain couples TRBV5-4 to TRBJ2-3, with D unresolved. This CDR3 spans 15 amino acids. V was trimmed by 2 bases and J by 1 base, leaving 11 bases between them. Germline V gene sequence: CDR1 SGHNT, CDR2 YYREEE (reference sequence). The CDR3 reads CASSFRPAGTDTQYF. CDR3 in DNA: TGTGCCAGCAGCTTTAGACCGGCGGGCACAGATACGCAGTATTTT.

This clone was recorded many times. V gene TRBV7-3 combines with J gene TRBJ1-2; 8 bases are a match to TRBD1. The length of the CDR3 is 15 residues. The V and J ends lost 4 bases and 7 bases, in that order; junction bases with no gene match: 11. Germline V CDR1 and CDR2: SGHTA, FQGTGA. The chain's CDR3 is CASSSRQGKNPGYTF. The CDR3 bases are TGTGCCAGCAGCTCTAGACAGGGGAAGAACCCTGGCTACACCTTC.